Sequencing of this T cell receptor (beta chain) was carried out in a study of blood T cell repertoires in COVID-19. Clones were read by immunoSEQ multiplex PCR, and TCRdb kept only the in-frame ones, dropping some. This table holds around 250,000 clones, 70% to 90% found once. Trimming at V came to 6 bases and at J to 0 bases, leaving 6 bases not matched to a gene. The CDR3 loop spans 15 amino acids. The germline V gene has CDR1 MNHEY and CDR2 SMNVEV (reference sequence). The sequence derives from a woman aged 50 to 60 who had recovered from COVID-19. This chain connects TRBV27 to TRBJ2-3, with 7 nucleotides matching TRBD2. The sequenced sample consisted of PBMCs or T cells enriched from blood (not recorded which). CDR3 residues: CASSPWGGSTDTQYF. CDR3 nucleotides: TGTGCCAGCAGCCCATGGGGAGGGAGCACAGATACGCAGTATTTT.